Below, 15 T cell receptor beta chains from the same sample are listed, as sequenced in a study of OX40 agonist ivuxolimab in advanced cancers. The library relied on the immunoSEQ multiplex PCR assay. Sourced from immuneACCESS, this table was stored by TCRdb with only in-frame sequences that have V and J called. A share of the clones is absent; for the studies checked, an unresolved V gene accounts for under half, and the remainder has no known explanation. The sample yields some 11,000 clones; about four fifths were counted once. Over 25% of the sample belongs to the ten largest clones. Source: CD4+ or CD8+ T cells sorted from blood, taken in a trial of the OX40 agonist ivuxolimab. The receptor set was obtained from an adult with an advanced solid tumor such as melanoma, head and neck, liver or kidney cancer.

In its sample, this clone was seen a few times. Written as DNA, the CDR3 is TGTGCCAGCAGACAATACTCAGCACCCAACTATGGCTACACCTTC. Protein: CASRQYSAPNYGYTF. The chain joins TRBV6-4 to TRBJ1-2; no clear D. V dropped 6 bases and J dropped 2 bases, with 16 bases sitting between them. This CDR3 comprises 15 residues. Germline loops: CDR1 MRHNA, CDR2 SNTAGT.

This chain connects TRBV28 to TRBJ1-3; D remains unclear. V was cut by 6 bases and J by 2 bases, with 8 bases left in between. The CDR3 spans 13 residues. Germline lookup yields CDR1 MDHEN and CDR2 SYDVKM. As DNA, the CDR3 is TGTGCCAGCAGATTTTCGACTGGAAACACCATATATTTT. It yields the protein CASRFSTGNTIYF.

DNA for the CDR3: TGTGCCAGCAGCGAGGGGGGAGCTTTCGGCTCCTACGAGCAGTACTTC. Its protein product is CASSEGGAFGSYEQYF. The chain carries TRBV9 and TRBJ2-7; D may match TRBD1 or TRBD2 (6 bases each). Trimming took off 3 bases at V and 0 bases at J, with 16 bases between the two ends. The CDR3 extends over 16 amino acids. Germline V gene sequence: CDR1 SGDLS, CDR2 YYNGEE.

This clone has only a few counts. The gene calls are TRBV4-3 and TRBJ2-3; a weak D match, TRBD2 (7 bases). CDR1 LGHNA and CDR2 YSLEER come from the germline V gene. The CDR3 contains 17 residues. V was pared by 3 bases and J by 2 bases, with 18 bases between. The CDR3 here is CASSHTRGASDTDTQYF. CDR3 nucleotide sequence: TGCGCCAGCAGCCATACCCGGGGGGCCTCTGACACAGATACGCAGTATTTT.

The chain carries TRBV9 and TRBJ2-1, with no clear D. The ends were cut back, 0 bases at V and 8 bases at J, with 12 bases in the middle. The CDR3 has 14 amino acids. The germline V gene has CDR1 SGDLS and CDR2 YYNGEE. CDR3 coding DNA: TGTGCCAGCAGCGTAGATTTGGGATTCGATGAGCAGTTCTTC. Protein: CASSVDLGFDEQFF.

There are a few counts of this clone. This chain uses TRBV5-8 with TRBJ2-2; D possibly matches TRBD1 or TRBD2 (5 bases each). The CDR3 has 15 residues. From germline, CDR1 is SGHTS and CDR2 YDEGEE. Trimming stripped 3 bases from V and 1 base from J, with 10 bases between. CDR3 DNA: TGTGCCAGCAGCTCCGGGACGGTGAACACCGGGGAGCTGTTTTTT. The encoded protein is CASSSGTVNTGELFF.

There are a few counts of this clone. The CDR3 is CASSLDVRGIYGYTF. Written as DNA, the CDR3 is TGTGCCAGCAGCCTAGACGTGAGGGGTATCTATGGCTACACCTTC. This sequence joins TRBV14 and TRBJ1-2, with a tentative D call TRBD1 (5 bases). The germline gives CDR1 SGHDN, CDR2 FVKESK. V was pared by 4 bases and J by 4 bases, with 16 bases between. The CDR3 loop spans 15 amino acids.

This rearrangement joins TRBV7-9 to TRBJ2-5; TRBD1 agrees at 7 bases. The length of the CDR3 is 16 residues. Germline V gives CDR1 SEHNR, CDR2 FQNEAQ (reference sequence). The V and J ends lost 0 bases and 5 bases, in that order; junction bases with no gene match: 9. CDR3 sequence reads: CASSLASDREGETQYF. The CDR3 DNA reads TGTGCCAGCAGCTTAGCTAGTGACAGGGAAGGTGAGACCCAGTACTTC.

This clone was recorded a few times. This chain uses TRBV7-8 with TRBJ2-5; possibly TRBD2 for D (6 bases). The CDR3 is 13 amino acids. Germline lookup yields CDR1 SGHVS and CDR2 FQNEAQ. V lost 5 bases and J lost 3, with 10 bases in between. The CDR3 region has the DNA TGTGCCAGCAGCCCAGGAGGGGAAGAGACCCAGTACTTC. This encodes CASSPGGEETQYF. Full variable domain (rest looked up from reference TRBV7-8 and TRBJ2-5): GAGVSQSPRYKVAKRGQDVALRCDPISGHVSLFWYQQALGQGPEFLTYFQNEAQLDKSGLPSDRFFAERPEGSVSTLKIQRTQQEDSAVYLCASSPGGEETQYFGPGTRLLVL.

This chain joins TRBV27 and TRBJ2-1; a weak D match, TRBD1 (5 bases). V was clipped by 5 bases and J by 4 bases, with 18 bases between them. The CDR3 runs 16 residues. Germline CDR1 is MNHEY and CDR2 is SMNVEV (reference sequence). CDR3 in amino acids: CASSPVGVAGYNEQFF. The CDR3 DNA is TGTGCCAGCAGTCCCGTAGGGGTAGCAGGGTACAATGAGCAGTTCTTC.

The chain uses TRBV9 and TRBJ1-1; 9 nucleotides agree with TRBD1. CDR3 size: 12 residues. V trimming: 3 bases; J trimming: 6 bases; junction bases outside the gene matches: 0. The germline CDR1 and CDR2 sequences are SGDLS and YYNGEE. In DNA form, the CDR3 reads TGTGCCAGCAGCGGACAGGGGGCTGAAGCTTTCTTT. This sequence encodes CASSGQGAEAFF.

The rearrangement uses TRBV19 and TRBJ1-5; D remains unclear. Germline V lookup: CDR1 LNHDA, CDR2 SQIVND (reference sequence). V lost 6 bases, J lost 6 bases, and 27 bases lay in between. The CDR3 length is 18 residues. The CDR3 spells CASSVASTPEPESQPQHF. In DNA form, the CDR3 reads TGTGCCAGTAGCGTTGCTTCTACCCCTGAACCCGAAAGTCAGCCCCAGCATTTT.

The chain carries TRBV7-9 and TRBJ1-1; 7 bases agree with TRBD1. The junction had 9 bases not matched to a gene; V was cut back by 5 bases and J by 6 bases. The CDR3 has 14 amino acids. From germline, CDR1 is SEHNR and CDR2 FQNEAQ (reference sequence). DNA for the CDR3: TGTGCCAGCAGCCCGACCCAGGGGGTGGCTGAAGCTTTCTTT. It yields the protein CASSPTQGVAEAFF.

This clone turned up a few times. The chain carries TRBV28 and TRBJ1-1, with D possibly being TRBD1 (6 bases). V lost 8 bases and J lost 0, with 13 bases in between. The CDR3 sequence is 14 residues long. Germline V lookup: CDR1 MDHEN, CDR2 SYDVKM. The CDR3 is CASQGQGLNTEAFF. CDR3 DNA: TGTGCCAGCCAAGGGCAGGGGCTGAACACTGAAGCTTTCTTT.

The chain has TRBV6-5 and TRBJ1-2, with D possibly TRBD1 on 5 matching bases. The CDR3 is 15 amino acids. The V gene's germline CDR1 is MNHEY and CDR2 SVGAGI. The V gene lost 2 bases and the J gene lost 4 bases, with 14 bases spanning the gap. CDR3 amino acids: CASSYEPQGVYGYTF. The CDR3 bases are TGTGCCAGCAGTTACGAACCCCAGGGCGTCTATGGCTACACCTTC.